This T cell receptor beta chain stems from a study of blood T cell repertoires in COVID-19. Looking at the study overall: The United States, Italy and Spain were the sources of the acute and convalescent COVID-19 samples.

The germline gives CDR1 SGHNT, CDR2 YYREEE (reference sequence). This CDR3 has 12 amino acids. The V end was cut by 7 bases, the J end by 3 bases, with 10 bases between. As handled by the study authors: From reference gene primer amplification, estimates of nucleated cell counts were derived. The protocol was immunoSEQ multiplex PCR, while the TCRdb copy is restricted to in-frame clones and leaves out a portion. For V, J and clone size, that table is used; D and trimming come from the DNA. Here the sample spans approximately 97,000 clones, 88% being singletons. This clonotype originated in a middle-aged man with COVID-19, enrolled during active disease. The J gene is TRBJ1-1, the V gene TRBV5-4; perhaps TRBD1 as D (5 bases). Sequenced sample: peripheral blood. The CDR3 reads CASGRRDTEAFF. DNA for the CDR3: TGTGCCAGCGGGCGCAGGGACACTGAAGCTTTCTTT.